Listed below are T cell receptor beta chains from one sample, sequenced in a study of OX40 agonist ivuxolimab in advanced cancers. The repertoire was sequenced with immunoSEQ multiplex PCR; TCRdb's copy has only in-frame clones and lacks some. The sample lists 74,000 or so clones, about 90% occurring once. Sequenced material: CD4+ or CD8+ T cells sorted from blood, taken in a trial of the OX40 agonist ivuxolimab. The source is an adult with an advanced solid tumor such as melanoma, head and neck, liver or kidney cancer. The CDR3 runs from the conserved cysteine through the conserved F or W. The D gene is left open where the match is weak. Clone size, where shown, is once, few, many, or a class for clones that have expanded.

size,D,V,J,CDR3,DNA
few,-,TRBV28,TRBJ1-2,CASSLVTDYGYTF,TGTGCCAGCAGTTTAGTGACAGATTATGGCTACACCTTC
-,-,TRBV5-1,TRBJ1-2,CASSLRAETYGYTF,TGCGCCAGCAGCTTAAGAGCAGAAACCTATGGCTACACCTTC
-,TRBD2,TRBV7-2,TRBJ2-2,CASSLPRTSGSNGELFF,TGTGCCAGCAGCTTACCCCGGACTAGCGGGAGTAACGGGGAGCTGTTTTTT
few,-,TRBV7-2,TRBJ2-6,CASSLQQGGGLRANVLTF,TGTGCCAGCAGCTTACAGCAGGGCGGAGGACTGAGGGCCAACGTCCTGACTTTC
-,-,TRBV7-3,TRBJ2-3,CASSSLNTDTQYF,TGTGCCAGCAGCTCGTTAAACACAGATACGCAGTATTTT
-,-,TRBV15,TRBJ2-7,CATSRGLGADTYEQYF,TGTGCCACCAGCAGAGGCCTGGGGGCAGACACCTACGAGCAGTACTTC
-,-,TRBV6-5,TRBJ2-1,CASSYRTGAWEQFF,TGTGCCAGCAGTTACCGGACGGGGGCCTGGGAGCAGTTCTTC
-,-,TRBV5-4,TRBJ1-1,CASSPQGRDTEAFF,TGTGCCAGCAGCCCCCAGGGGCGGGACACTGAAGCTTTCTTT
-,-,TRBV4-1,TRBJ2-7,CASSSRDGYYEQYF,TGCGCCAGCAGCAGCCGGGACGGATACTACGAGCAGTACTTC
-,TRBD1,TRBV11-2,TRBJ1-5,CASSSPPGTGNIGNQPQHF,TGTGCCAGCAGCTCGCCCCCGGGGACAGGGAACATCGGGAATCAGCCCCAGCATTTT
-,-,TRBV10-3,TRBJ2-1,CAISGSGSYNEQFF,TGTGCCATCAGTGGCTCAGGATCCTACAATGAGCAGTTCTTC
-,-,TRBV10-3,TRBJ2-2,CATRGLADSNTGELFF,TGTGCCACCCGAGGGTTAGCGGATTCCAACACCGGGGAGCTGTTTTTT
-,-,TRBV10-2,TRBJ2-3,CASSESWATSTDTQYF,TGCGCCAGCAGTGAGTCCTGGGCGACTAGCACAGATACGCAGTATTTT
once,TRBD2,TRBV7-2,TRBJ2-3,CASSLGRSGGDTQYF,TGTGCCAGCAGCTTAGGTAGATCGGGGGGGGATACGCAGTATTTT
-,TRBD1,TRBV10-3,TRBJ2-5,CAITLDREGTQYF,TGTGCCATCACTTTGGACAGGGAAGGGACCCAGTACTTC
-,TRBD1,TRBV6-1,TRBJ2-4,CASSEVWGQATVAKNIQYF,TGTGCCAGCAGTGAAGTGTGGGGACAGGCCACCGTAGCCAAAAACATTCAGTACTTC
-,TRBD1,TRBV5-4,TRBJ2-2,CASSFFGDRGHTGELFF,TGTGCCAGCAGCTTTTTCGGCGACAGGGGACACACCGGGGAGCTGTTTTTT
-,-,TRBV5-4,TRBJ2-5,CASSLTEGETQYF,TGTGCCAGCAGCTTGACAGAAGGAGAGACCCAGTACTTC
-,-,TRBV19,TRBJ1-5,CASSIYGQPQHF,TGTGCCAGTAGTATCTATGGTCAGCCCCAGCATTTT
-,TRBD2,TRBV5-4,TRBJ2-5,CASSLGGAGGRKETQYF,TGTGCCAGCAGCTTGGGCGGAGCGGGGGGGCGGAAAGAGACCCAGTACTTC
-,-,TRBV7-2,TRBJ1-5,CASSFDDQPQHF,TGTGCCAGCAGCTTCGACGATCAGCCCCAGCATTTT
-,-,TRBV11-2,TRBJ1-2,CASSLDFGVGGYTF,TGTGCCAGCAGCTTAGATTTCGGGGTCGGGGGCTACACCTTC
-,-,TRBV6-4,TRBJ1-5,CASSGGYNQPQHF,TGTGCCAGCAGTGGTGGCTATAATCAGCCCCAGCATTTT
-,-,TRBV5-6,TRBJ1-4,CASTLTGQINEKLFF,TGTGCCAGCACCTTAACCGGACAGATAAATGAAAAACTGTTTTTT
-,TRBD1,TRBV6-5,TRBJ1-1,CASRGTGTTEAFF,TGTGCCAGCAGGGGGACAGGGACCACTGAAGCTTTCTTT
-,-,TRBV5-4,TRBJ2-7,CASSLVPSAGRRYEQYF,TGTGCCAGCAGCTTGGTACCGTCAGCGGGTCGACGCTACGAGCAGTACTTC
-,TRBD1,TRBV30,TRBJ1-2,CAWSADRGNYGYTF,TGTGCCTGGAGTGCGGACAGGGGGAACTATGGCTACACCTTC
-,-,TRBV5-1,TRBJ1-2,CASAAAGGNYGYTF,TGCGCCAGCGCCGCCGCGGGGGGTAACTATGGCTACACCTTC
-,TRBD1,TRBV6-5,TRBJ1-1,CAAGQGGAEAFF,TGTGCCGCGGGACAGGGTGGCGCTGAAGCTTTCTTT
-,TRBD2,TRBV6-6,TRBJ2-6,CASRGGSGAGANVLTF,TGTGCCAGCAGGGGGGGTAGCGGGGCTGGGGCCAACGTCCTGACTTTC
-,-,TRBV2,TRBJ1-3,CASSETSISGNTIYF,TGTGCCAGCAGTGAAACGAGTATCTCTGGAAACACCATATATTTT
-,-,TRBV7-9,TRBJ1-1,CASSLDANTEAFF,TGTGCCAGCAGCCTCGACGCGAACACTGAAGCTTTCTTT
-,-,TRBV7-8,TRBJ2-2,CASSYRTLVRELFF,TGTGCCAGCAGCTACAGGACGCTAGTAAGGGAGCTGTTTTTT
once,TRBD1,TRBV4-2,TRBJ1-6,CASSQEWAGQGSPYNSPLHF,TGTGCCAGCAGCCAAGAATGGGCGGGACAGGGAAGCCCCTATAATTCACCCCTCCACTTT
-,-,TRBV10-3,TRBJ1-1,CAISEGPGRAFF,TGTGCCATCAGTGAAGGGCCAGGGAGAGCTTTCTTT
-,-,TRBV5-1,TRBJ2-1,CASSLDRMGEQFF,TGCGCCAGCAGCTTGGATCGCATGGGGGAGCAGTTCTTC
-,TRBD2,TRBV6-5,TRBJ2-7,CASTVIAGDYEQYF,TGTGCCAGCACGGTAATAGCGGGGGACTACGAGCAGTACTTC
-,-,TRBV6-4,TRBJ2-1,CGRNENNEQFF,TGTGGGAGGAATGAAAACAATGAGCAGTTCTTC
few,TRBD2,TRBV7-9,TRBJ2-1,CASSLTGRLAGYNEQFF,TGTGCCAGCAGCTTAACCGGCCGACTAGCGGGGTACAATGAGCAGTTCTTC
-,-,TRBV7-6,TRBJ1-2,CASSPGTDRYGYTF,TGTGCCAGCAGCCCCGGGACGGACCGCTATGGCTACACCTTC
-,-,TRBV7-2,TRBJ2-5,CASSLRSRQETQYF,TGTGCCAGCAGCTTACGTTCGCGACAAGAGACCCAGTACTTC
-,TRBD1,TRBV7-9,TRBJ1-2,CASSSFTGQTASNYGYTF,TGTGCCAGCAGCTCCTTTACGGGACAGACCGCCTCTAACTATGGCTACACCTTC
-,-,TRBV2,TRBJ2-7,CASMVELALYEQYF,TGTGCCAGCATGGTTGAATTGGCCCTTTACGAGCAGTACTTC
-,-,TRBV2,TRBJ1-6,CASSEWAGYNSPLHF,TGTGCCAGCAGTGAATGGGCAGGCTATAATTCACCCCTCCACTTT
-,-,TRBV6-1,TRBJ1-3,CASIIWNTIYF,TGTGCCAGCATAATATGGAACACCATATATTTT
-,-,TRBV2,TRBJ2-7,CASSLRDTYEQYF,TGTGCCAGCAGTCTGAGGGATACCTACGAGCAGTACTTC
-,-,TRBV5-1,TRBJ1-2,CASSLDGGVTNYGYTF,TGCGCCAGCAGCTTGGATGGGGGAGTTACTAACTATGGCTACACCTTC
once,-,TRBV11-2,TRBJ2-1,CASAAGLNNEQFF,TGTGCCAGCGCCGCCGGTCTTAACAATGAGCAGTTCTTC
-,TRBD2,TRBV7-2,TRBJ2-3,CASSLQPGTSGGFGDTQYF,TGTGCCAGCAGCTTACAACCCGGGACTAGCGGGGGGTTCGGGGATACGCAGTATTTT
-,TRBD2,TRBV6-1,TRBJ2-7,CASSERAGAYEQYF,TGTGCCAGCAGTGAAAGGGCGGGGGCCTACGAGCAGTACTTC